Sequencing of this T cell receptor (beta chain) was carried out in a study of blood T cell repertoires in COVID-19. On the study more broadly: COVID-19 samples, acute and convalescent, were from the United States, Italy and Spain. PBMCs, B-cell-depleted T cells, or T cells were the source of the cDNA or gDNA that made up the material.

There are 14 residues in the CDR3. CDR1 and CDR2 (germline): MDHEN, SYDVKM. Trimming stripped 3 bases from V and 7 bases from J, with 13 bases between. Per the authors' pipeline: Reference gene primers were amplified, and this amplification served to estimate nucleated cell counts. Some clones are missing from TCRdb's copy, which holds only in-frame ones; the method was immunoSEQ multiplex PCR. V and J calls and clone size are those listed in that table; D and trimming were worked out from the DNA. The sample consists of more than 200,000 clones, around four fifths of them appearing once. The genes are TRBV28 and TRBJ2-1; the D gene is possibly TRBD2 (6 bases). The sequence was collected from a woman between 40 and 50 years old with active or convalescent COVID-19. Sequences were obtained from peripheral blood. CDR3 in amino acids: CASSFPSRGNEQFF. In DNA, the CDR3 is TGTGCCAGCAGTTTCCCTTCCCGGGGGAATGAGCAGTTCTTC.